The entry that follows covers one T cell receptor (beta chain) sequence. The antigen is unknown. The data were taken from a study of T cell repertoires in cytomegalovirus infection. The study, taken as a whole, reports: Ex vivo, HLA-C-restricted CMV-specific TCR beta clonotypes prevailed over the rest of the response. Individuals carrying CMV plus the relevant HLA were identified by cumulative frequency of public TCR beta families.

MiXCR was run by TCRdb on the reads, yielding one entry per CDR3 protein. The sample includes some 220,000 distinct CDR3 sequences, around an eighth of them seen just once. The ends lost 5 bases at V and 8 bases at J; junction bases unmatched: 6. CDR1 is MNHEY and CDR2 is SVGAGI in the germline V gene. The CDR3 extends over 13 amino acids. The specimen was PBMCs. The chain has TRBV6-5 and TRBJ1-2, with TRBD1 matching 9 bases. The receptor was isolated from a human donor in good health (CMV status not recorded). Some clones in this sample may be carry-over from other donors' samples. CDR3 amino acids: CASSRTGAGGYTF. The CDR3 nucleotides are TGTGCCAGCAGTCGGACAGGGGCAGGCGGCTACACCTTC.